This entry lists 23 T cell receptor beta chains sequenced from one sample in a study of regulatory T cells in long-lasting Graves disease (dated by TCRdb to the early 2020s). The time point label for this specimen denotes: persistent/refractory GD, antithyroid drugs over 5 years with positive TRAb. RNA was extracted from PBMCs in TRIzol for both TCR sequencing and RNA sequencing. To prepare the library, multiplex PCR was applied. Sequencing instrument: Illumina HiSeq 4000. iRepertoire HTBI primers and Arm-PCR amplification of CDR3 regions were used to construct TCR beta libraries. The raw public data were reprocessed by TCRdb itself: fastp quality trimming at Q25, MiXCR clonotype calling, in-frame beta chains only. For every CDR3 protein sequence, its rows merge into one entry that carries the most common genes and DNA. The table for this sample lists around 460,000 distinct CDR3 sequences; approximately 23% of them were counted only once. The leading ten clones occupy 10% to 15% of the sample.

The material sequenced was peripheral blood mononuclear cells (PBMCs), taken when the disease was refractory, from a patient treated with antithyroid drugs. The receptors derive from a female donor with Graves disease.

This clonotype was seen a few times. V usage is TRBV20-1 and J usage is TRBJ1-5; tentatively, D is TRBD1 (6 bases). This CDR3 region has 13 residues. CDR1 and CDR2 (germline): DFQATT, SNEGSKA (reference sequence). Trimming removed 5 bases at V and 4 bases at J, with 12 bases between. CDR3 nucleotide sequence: TGCAGTGCTGAACAGGGTATTAATCAGCCCCAGCATTTT. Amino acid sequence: CSAEQGINQPQHF.

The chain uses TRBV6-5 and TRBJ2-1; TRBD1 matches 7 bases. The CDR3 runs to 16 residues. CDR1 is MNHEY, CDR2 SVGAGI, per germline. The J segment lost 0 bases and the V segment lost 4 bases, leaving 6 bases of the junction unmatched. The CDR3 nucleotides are TGTGCCAGCAGTTTATACAGGGGCCACTCCTACAATGAGCAGTTCTTC. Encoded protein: CASSLYRGHSYNEQFF.

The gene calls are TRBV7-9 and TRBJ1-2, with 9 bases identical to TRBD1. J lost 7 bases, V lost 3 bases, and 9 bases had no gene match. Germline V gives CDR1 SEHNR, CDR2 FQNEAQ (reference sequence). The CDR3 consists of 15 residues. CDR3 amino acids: CASSFGTGKGTGYTF. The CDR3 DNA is TGTGCCAGCAGCTTTGGGACAGGGAAAGGTACTGGCTACACCTTC.

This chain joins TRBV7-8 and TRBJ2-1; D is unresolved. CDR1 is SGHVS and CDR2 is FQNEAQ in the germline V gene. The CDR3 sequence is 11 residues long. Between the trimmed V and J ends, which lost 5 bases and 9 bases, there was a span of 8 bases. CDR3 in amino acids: CASSLNPEQFF. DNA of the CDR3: TGTGCCAGCAGCCTGAATCCTGAGCAGTTCTTC. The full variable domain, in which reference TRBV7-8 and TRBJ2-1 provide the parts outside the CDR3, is GAGVSQSPRYKVAKRGQDVALRCDPISGHVSLFWYQQALGQGPEFLTYFQNEAQLDKSGLPSDRFFAERPEGSVSTLKIQRTQQEDSAVYLCASSLNPEQFFGPGTRLTVL.

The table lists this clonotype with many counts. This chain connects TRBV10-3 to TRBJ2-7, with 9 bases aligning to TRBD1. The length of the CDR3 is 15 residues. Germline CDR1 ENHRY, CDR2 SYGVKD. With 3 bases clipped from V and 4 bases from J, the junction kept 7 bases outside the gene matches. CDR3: CAISDPGTGPYEQYF. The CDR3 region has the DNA TGTGCCATCAGTGATCCTGGGACAGGGCCTTACGAGCAGTACTTC.

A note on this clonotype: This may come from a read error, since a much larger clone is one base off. CDR3 in amino acids: CAGRVQGFRTEAFF. CDR3 DNA sequence: TGTGCCGGCAGAGTCCAGGGTTTCCGGACTGAAGCTTTCTTT. The genes are TRBV11-1 and TRBJ1-1; possible D gene TRBD1, 5 bases. Germline assignment: CDR1 SGHAT and CDR2 FQDESV (reference sequence). The CDR3 sequence is 14 residues long. The full variable domain, completed using reference TRBV11-1 and TRBJ1-1, is EAEVAQSPRYKITEKSQAVAFWCDPISGHATLYWYRQILGQGPELLVQFQDESVVDDSQLPKDRFSAERLKGVDSTLKIQPAELGDSAMYLCAGRVQGFRTEAFFGQGTRLTVV.

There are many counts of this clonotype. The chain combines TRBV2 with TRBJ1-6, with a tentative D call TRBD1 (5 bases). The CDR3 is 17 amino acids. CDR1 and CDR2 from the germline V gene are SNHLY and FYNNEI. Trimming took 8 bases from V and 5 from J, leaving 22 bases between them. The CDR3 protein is CASGRLPRTRDNSPLHF. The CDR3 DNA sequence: TGTGCCAGCGGTCGACTACCCCGGACACGGGATAATTCACCCCTCCACTTT.

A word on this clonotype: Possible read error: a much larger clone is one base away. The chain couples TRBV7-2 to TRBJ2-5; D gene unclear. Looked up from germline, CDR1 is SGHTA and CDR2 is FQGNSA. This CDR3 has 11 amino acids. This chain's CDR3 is CACSSMETQYF. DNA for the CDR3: TGTGCCTGCAGCTCCATGGAGACCCAGTACTTC.

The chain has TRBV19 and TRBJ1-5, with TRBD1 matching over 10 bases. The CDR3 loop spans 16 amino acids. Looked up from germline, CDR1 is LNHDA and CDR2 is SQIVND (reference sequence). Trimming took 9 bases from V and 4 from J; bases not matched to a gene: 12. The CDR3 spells CASTVRDRGDNQPQHF. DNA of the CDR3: TGTGCCAGCACCGTCCGGGACAGGGGAGATAATCAGCCCCAGCATTTT.

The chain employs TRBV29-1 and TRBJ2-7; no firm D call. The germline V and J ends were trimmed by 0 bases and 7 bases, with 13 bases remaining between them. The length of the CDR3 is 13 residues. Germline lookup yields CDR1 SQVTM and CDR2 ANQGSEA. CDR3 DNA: TGCAGCGTTGAAGATTACGACTCCCGGGAGCAGTACTTC. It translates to CSVEDYDSREQYF.

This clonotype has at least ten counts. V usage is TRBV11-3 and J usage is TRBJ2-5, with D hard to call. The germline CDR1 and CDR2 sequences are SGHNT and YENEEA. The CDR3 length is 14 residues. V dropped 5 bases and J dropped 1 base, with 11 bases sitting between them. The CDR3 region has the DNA TGTGCCAGCAGCCCCAACCCCCCCCAAGAGACCCAGTACTTC. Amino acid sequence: CASSPNPPQETQYF. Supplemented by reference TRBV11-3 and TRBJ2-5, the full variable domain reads EAGVVQSPRYKIIEKKQPVAFWCNPISGHNTLYWYLQNLGQGPELLIRYENEEAVDDSQLPKDRFSAERLKGVDSTLKIQPAELGDSAVYLCASSPNPPQETQYFGPGTRLLVL.

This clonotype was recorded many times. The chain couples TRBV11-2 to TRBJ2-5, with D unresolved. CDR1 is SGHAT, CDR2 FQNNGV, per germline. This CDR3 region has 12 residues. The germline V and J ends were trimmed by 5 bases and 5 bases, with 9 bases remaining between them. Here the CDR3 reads CASSRVYETQYF. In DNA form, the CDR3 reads TGTGCCAGCAGCCGGGTTTACGAGACCCAGTACTTC.

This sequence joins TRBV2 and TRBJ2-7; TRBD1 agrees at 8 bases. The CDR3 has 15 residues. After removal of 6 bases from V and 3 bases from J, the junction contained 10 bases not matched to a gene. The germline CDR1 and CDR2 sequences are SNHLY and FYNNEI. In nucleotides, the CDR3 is TGTGCCAGCAGCGATTTCGACAGGGGTTTCTACGAGCAGTACTTC. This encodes CASSDFDRGFYEQYF.

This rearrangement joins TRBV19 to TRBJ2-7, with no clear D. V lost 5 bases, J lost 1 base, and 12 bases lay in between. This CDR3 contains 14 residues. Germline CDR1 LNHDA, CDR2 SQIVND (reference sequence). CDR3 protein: CASSGTQASYEQYF. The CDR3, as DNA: TGTGCCAGTAGTGGTACCCAGGCATCCTACGAGCAGTACTTC.

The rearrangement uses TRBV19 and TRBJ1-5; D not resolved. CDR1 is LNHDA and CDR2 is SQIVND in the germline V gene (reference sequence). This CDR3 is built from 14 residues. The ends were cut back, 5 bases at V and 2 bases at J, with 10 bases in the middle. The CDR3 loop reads CASSPPRGNQPQHF. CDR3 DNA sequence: TGTGCCAGTAGTCCCCCAAGGGGCAATCAGCCCCAGCATTTT.

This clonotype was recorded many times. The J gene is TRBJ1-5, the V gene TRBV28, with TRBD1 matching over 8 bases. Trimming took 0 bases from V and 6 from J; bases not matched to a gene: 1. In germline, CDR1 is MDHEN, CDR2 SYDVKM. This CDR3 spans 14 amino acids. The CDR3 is CASSLWTGVQPQHF. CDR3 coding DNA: TGTGCCAGCAGTTTATGGACAGGGGTTCAGCCCCAGCATTTT.

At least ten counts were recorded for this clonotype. The CDR3 DNA is TGCAGCGTTGAAAGACAGGGGAGGGCCTACGAGCAGTACTTC. Protein product: CSVERQGRAYEQYF. The V gene is TRBV29-1, the J gene TRBJ2-7; possibly TRBD1 for D (8 bases). Per the germline V gene, CDR1 is SQVTM and CDR2 is ANQGSEA. Deletions cut 2 bases from V and 2 bases from J, with 13 bases between. The CDR3 sequence is 14 residues long.

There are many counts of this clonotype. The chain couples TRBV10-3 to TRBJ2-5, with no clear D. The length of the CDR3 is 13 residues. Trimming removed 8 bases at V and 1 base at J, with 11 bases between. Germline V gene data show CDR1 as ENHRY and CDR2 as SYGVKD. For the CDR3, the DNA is TGTGCCATCGGTAGCCAGTTCCAAGAGACCCAGTACTTC. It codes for CAIGSQFQETQYF.

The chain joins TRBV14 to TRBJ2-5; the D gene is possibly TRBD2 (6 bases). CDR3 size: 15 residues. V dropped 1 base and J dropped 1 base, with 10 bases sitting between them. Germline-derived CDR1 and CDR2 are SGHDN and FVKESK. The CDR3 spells CASSQAGTPQETQYF. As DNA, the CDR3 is TGTGCCAGCAGCCAAGCCGGGACTCCCCAAGAGACCCAGTACTTC.

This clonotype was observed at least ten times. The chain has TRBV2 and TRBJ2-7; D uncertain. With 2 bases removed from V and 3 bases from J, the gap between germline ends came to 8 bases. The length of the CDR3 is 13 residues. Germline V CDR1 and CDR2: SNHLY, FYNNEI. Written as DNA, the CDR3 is TGTGCCAGCAGTGAACGGACGGTCTACGAGCAGTACTTC. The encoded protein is CASSERTVYEQYF.

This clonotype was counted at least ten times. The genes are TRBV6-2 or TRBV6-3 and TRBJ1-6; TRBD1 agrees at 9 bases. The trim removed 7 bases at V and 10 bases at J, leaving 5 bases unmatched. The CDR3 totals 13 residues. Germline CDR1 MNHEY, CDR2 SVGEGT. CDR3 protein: CASTRTGESPLHF. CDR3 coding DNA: TGTGCCAGCACTAGGACAGGGGAGTCACCCCTCCACTTT.

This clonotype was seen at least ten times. The CDR3, as DNA: TGCAGTGCTACTAGACAGGTAGCTAATGAAAAACTGTTTTTT. Residues: CSATRQVANEKLFF. The rearrangement links TRBV20-1 to TRBJ1-4, with D tentatively TRBD1 (6 bases). This CDR3 is built from 14 residues. CDR1 is DFQATT, CDR2 SNEGSKA, per germline (reference sequence). The germline V and J ends were trimmed by 4 bases and 3 bases, with 12 bases remaining between them.

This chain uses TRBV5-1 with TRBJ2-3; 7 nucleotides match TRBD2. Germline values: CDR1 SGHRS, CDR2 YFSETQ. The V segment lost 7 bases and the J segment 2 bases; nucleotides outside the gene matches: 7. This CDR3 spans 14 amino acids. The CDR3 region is CASGEGLLTDTQYF. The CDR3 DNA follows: TGCGCCAGCGGGGAGGGACTCCTCACAGATACGCAGTATTTT.